This T cell receptor (beta chain) is drawn from a study of PD-L1 blockade in urothelial cancer. Study at large: Of prior chemotherapy regimens, patients had received between 0 and 3. Blood samples had a median of around 150,000 T cells.

The germline V gene encodes CDR1 SGHRS and CDR2 YFSETQ. The length of the CDR3 is 14 residues. With 6 bases removed from V and 0 bases from J, the gap between germline ends came to 7 bases. Time point given: pretreatment peripheral blood. Only in-frame clones appear in the TCRdb table, and some are missing; sequencing was by immunoSEQ multiplex PCR. The sample lists about 95,000 clones, roughly 89% occurring once. This clone occurred once. V gene TRBV5-1 combines with J gene TRBJ2-6; D is perhaps TRBD2 (5 bases). The sequencing here drew on PBMCs, taken around atezolizumab (anti-PD-L1) treatment. This TCR derives from a man aged 55 to 70 with urothelial cancer. The DNA for the CDR3 is TGCGCCAGCAATGAGGGCTCTGGGGCCAACGTCCTGACTTTC. Amino acids: CASNEGSGANVLTF.